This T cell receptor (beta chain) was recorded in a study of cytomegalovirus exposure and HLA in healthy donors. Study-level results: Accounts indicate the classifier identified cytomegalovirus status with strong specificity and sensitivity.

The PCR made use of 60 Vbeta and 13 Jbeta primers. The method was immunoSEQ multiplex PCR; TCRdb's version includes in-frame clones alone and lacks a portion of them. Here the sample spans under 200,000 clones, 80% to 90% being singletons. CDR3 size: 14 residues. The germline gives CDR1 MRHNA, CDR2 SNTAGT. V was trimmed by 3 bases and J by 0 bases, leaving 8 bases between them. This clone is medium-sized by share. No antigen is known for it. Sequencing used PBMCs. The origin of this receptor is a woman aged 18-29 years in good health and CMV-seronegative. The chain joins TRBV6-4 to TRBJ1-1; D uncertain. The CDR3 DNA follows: TGTGCCAGCAGTGAGAGTGCTTTGAACACTGAAGCTTTCTTT. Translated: CASSESALNTEAFF.